Listed below are T cell receptor beta chains from one sample, sequenced in a study of blood T cell repertoires in COVID-19. Measured with immunoSEQ multiplex PCR; TCRdb has only the in-frame clones, and not every one. This sample yields fewer than 250,000 clones, of which about 88% are seen a single time; more than 2.5% belongs to the top ten. The sequencing input was peripheral blood. Source of these receptors: a man in his fifties or sixties with acute or convalescent COVID-19. The CDR3 runs from the conserved cysteine through the conserved F or W. The order of the fields is clone size, V gene, D gene, J gene, CDR3 protein, CDR3 DNA. The D gene is left open where the match is weak. The size of a clone is reported for some rows only, either as once, few or many, or as a class for expanded clones.

size: -; V: TRBV19; D: -; J: TRBJ1-1; CDR3: CASITNGGRTEAFF; DNA: TGTGCCAGTATCACAAACGGAGGTCGGACTGAAGCTTTCTTT
size: -; V: TRBV7-2; D: TRBD1; J: TRBJ1-2; CDR3: CASSFGQGLNYGYTF; DNA: TGTGCCAGCAGCTTTGGACAGGGATTAAACTATGGCTACACCTTC
size: -; V: TRBV6-6; D: TRBD1; J: TRBJ2-2; CDR3: CASGGTGAAGELFF; DNA: TGTGCCAGCGGGGGGACAGGGGCCGCCGGGGAGCTGTTTTTT
size: -; V: TRBV4-3; D: -; J: TRBJ2-3; CDR3: CASSKGQGSGTDTQYF; DNA: TGCGCCAGCAGCAAGGGGCAGGGATCGGGCACAGATACGCAGTATTTT
size: -; V: TRBV6-1; D: -; J: TRBJ2-7; CDR3: CASSEEGGRAYEQYF; DNA: TGTGCCAGCAGTGAGGAGGGGGGGCGAGCCTACGAGCAGTACTTC
size: -; V: TRBV6-4; D: TRBD1; J: TRBJ1-6; CDR3: CASSPRTGDNSPLHF; DNA: TGTGCCAGCAGTCCGAGGACAGGGGATAATTCACCCCTCCACTTT
size: -; V: TRBV5-1; D: TRBD1; J: TRBJ2-2; CDR3: CASSLLTGQATNTGELFF; DNA: TGCGCCAGCAGCTTGTTAACGGGACAGGCTACGAACACCGGGGAGCTGTTTTTT
size: once; V: TRBV5-1; D: TRBD1; J: TRBJ2-2; CDR3: CASSTTNPIRDSHAGELFF; DNA: TGCGCCAGCAGCACAACCAACCCAATCCGGGACAGCCACGCCGGGGAGCTGTTTTTT
size: -; V: TRBV9; D: TRBD2; J: TRBJ2-3; CDR3: CASSVVPGLVDTQYF; DNA: TGTGCCAGCAGCGTCGTCCCGGGACTAGTGGATACGCAGTATTTT
size: -; V: TRBV5-5; D: -; J: TRBJ1-2; CDR3: CASSLAGDLNYGYTF; DNA: TGTGCCAGCAGCTTGGCAGGCGACCTTAACTATGGCTACACCTTC
size: few; V: TRBV6-4; D: TRBD2; J: TRBJ2-3; CDR3: CASSDSTSGGADTQYF; DNA: TGTGCCAGCAGTGACTCGACTAGCGGGGGGGCAGATACGCAGTATTTT
size: -; V: TRBV9; D: -; J: TRBJ1-2; CDR3: CASSVVGGAYGYTF; DNA: TGTGCCAGCAGCGTAGTTGGAGGTGCCTATGGCTACACCTTC
size: -; V: TRBV2; D: TRBD2; J: TRBJ2-1; CDR3: CATRTSNNNEQFF; DNA: TGTGCCACCCGGACTAGCAACAACAATGAGCAGTTCTTC
size: -; V: TRBV7-3; D: TRBD1; J: TRBJ1-2; CDR3: CASKNDRADYGYTF; DNA: TGTGCCAGTAAGAACGACAGGGCCGACTATGGCTACACCTTC
size: once; V: TRBV15; D: -; J: TRBJ1-1; CDR3: CATSIWQSTTWGDTEAFF; DNA: TGTGCCACCAGCATTTGGCAGAGCACTACCTGGGGGGACACTGAAGCTTTCTTT
size: -; V: TRBV6-4; D: TRBD1; J: TRBJ1-2; CDR3: CASSPWTGSSYGYTF; DNA: TGTGCCAGCAGTCCCTGGACAGGGTCTAGCTATGGCTACACCTTC